This T cell receptor beta chain originates from a study of T cell changes during pregnancy in multiple sclerosis. The length of the CDR3 is 14 residues. Germline-derived CDR1 and CDR2 are LNHDA and SQIVND (reference sequence). V was clipped by 7 bases and J by 5 bases; unmatched bases: 9. Only in-frame clones appear in the TCRdb table, and some are missing; sequencing was by immunoSEQ multiplex PCR. The sample lists about 49,000 clones, roughly 92% seen once, with around 1% in the top ten. The TCR comes from a female donor with multiple sclerosis, enrolled in a pregnancy study. The chain recombines TRBV19 with TRBJ2-7, with 9 bases that match TRBD1. Sequencing was performed on peripheral blood, taken after pregnancy. The CDR3 sequence is CASNPGQGSNEQYF. The CDR3 DNA follows: TGTGCCAGTAACCCTGGACAGGGGTCCAACGAGCAGTACTTC.